The clone carrying this T cell receptor beta chain has a single count. This sample was included in a study of blood T cell repertoires in COVID-19. Study-wide background: Researchers got acute and convalescent COVID-19 samples from the United States, Italy and Spain. PBMCs, B-cell-depleted T cells, or T cells provided the cDNA or gDNA that made up the material.

Sequenced by immunoSEQ multiplex PCR; TCRdb stores in-frame clones only, minus some. The sample lists 50,000 to 65,000 clones; over 60% were seen once. Trimming cost V 3 bases and J 1 base, with 9 bases left between them. The CDR3 is 14 residues long. CDR1 is SGHTA and CDR2 is FQGNSA in the germline V gene. This chain uses TRBV7-2 with TRBJ1-1, with a weak D call TRBD1 (6 bases). This clonotype was sampled from a woman aged 50 to 60 with active or convalescent COVID-19. Sequenced material: peripheral blood. The CDR3 loop is CASSFRQANTEAFF. The CDR3, as DNA: TGTGCCAGCAGCTTTCGACAGGCGAACACTGAAGCTTTCTTT.